The rows below give T cell receptor beta chains drawn from one sample of a study of graft-versus-host responses after intestinal transplantation. Their cognate antigens are unknown. Generated by immunoSEQ multiplex PCR, the TCRdb table keeps only in-frame clones and is missing some. Among 71,000 or so clones, around 90% were seen once, and the ten largest hold about 1.3%. The sequencing used unstimulated CD8+ T cells sorted from spleen or lymph node cells, collected before intestinal transplant. These receptors were obtained from a human donor who received an intestinal transplant. Each CDR3 is given with its conserved first and last residue. D genes are given only for firm matches. Only part of the rows carry a size: once, few, many, or a class if the clone is expanded.

V	D	length	size	J	DNA	CDR3
TRBV11-2	TRBD2	15	-	TRBJ2-3	TGTGCCAGCAGCGCCCGACTAGCGGGGGATGATACGCAGTATTTT	CASSARLAGDDTQYF
TRBV5-1	TRBD1	16	-	TRBJ2-5	TGCGCCAGCAGCTTGGGACAGGGGAGATTCGAAGAGACCCAGTACTTC	CASSLGQGRFEETQYF
TRBV6-1	-	14	once	TRBJ2-3	TGTGCCAGCAGTGAAGCGCGAACGTGGGATACGCAGTATTTT	CASSEARTWDTQYF
TRBV10-3	-	16	-	TRBJ1-2	TGTGCCATCAGTGATTGGGTTATAGTGCAGGGTCGAGGCTACACCTTC	CAISDWVIVQGRGYTF
TRBV6-1	-	12	-	TRBJ1-2	TGTGCCAGTGGGGGGGTAATCTATGGCTACACCTTC	CASGGVIYGYTF
TRBV7-2	-	16	-	TRBJ1-1	TGTGCCAGCAGCTTATACTGGGAACCGACAGTACGTGAAGCTTTCTTT	CASSLYWEPTVREAFF
TRBV13	-	12	-	TRBJ1-1	TGTGCCAGCAGCTCCCAGGGTGCTGAAGCTTTCTTT	CASSSQGAEAFF
TRBV29-1	TRBD2	12	-	TRBJ2-1	TGCAGCGTTGAGGGGCGGGGGGCTGAGCAGTTCTTC	CSVEGRGAEQFF
TRBV6-6	-	13	-	TRBJ1-2	TGTGCCAGCAGAACCCGGGCTAACTATGGCTACACCTTC	CASRTRANYGYTF
TRBV7-2	TRBD1	13	once	TRBJ2-7	TGTGCCAGCAGAAGGGGGCAGCTTTACGAGCAGTACTTC	CASRRGQLYEQYF
TRBV10-3	-	16	once	TRBJ1-2	TGTGCCATCAGGCCCGGAGGGGACCCACGACCCTATGGCTACACCTTC	CAIRPGGDPRPYGYTF
TRBV6-5	-	15	-	TRBJ2-4	TGTGCCAGCAGTCCGAGAACCATAGCCAAAAACATTCAGTACTTC	CASSPRTIAKNIQYF
TRBV10-3	-	15	-	TRBJ1-1	TGTGCCATCAGTGAGACCCCGAGCCCGAACACTGAAGCTTTCTTT	CAISETPSPNTEAFF
TRBV9	-	15	-	TRBJ2-7	TGTGCCAGCAGCGTAACCCCCTCACTCTCCTACGAGCAGTACTTC	CASSVTPSLSYEQYF
TRBV27	TRBD1	16	-	TRBJ2-7	TGTGCCAGCAGTTTTAGGGGGACAGGGAGCTCCTACGAGCAGTACTTC	CASSFRGTGSSYEQYF
TRBV18	-	14	-	TRBJ1-3	TGTGCCAGCTCACCAGTCGGAGCTGGAAACACCATATATTTT	CASSPVGAGNTIYF
TRBV27	-	12	-	TRBJ2-7	TGTGCCAGCCAGGGAGGAGCCTACGAGCAGTACTTC	CASQGGAYEQYF
TRBV6-5	-	12	once	TRBJ1-3	TGTGCCAGCAGCCGCGATGGAAACACCATATATTTT	CASSRDGNTIYF
TRBV9	-	15	-	TRBJ1-6	TGTGCCAGCAGCCCAAACCAGGGGCCTAATTCACCCCTCCACTTT	CASSPNQGPNSPLHF
TRBV6-5	TRBD1	14	-	TRBJ1-5	TGTGCCAGCAGGAGACAGGGTAGCAATCAGCCCCAGCATTTT	CASRRQGSNQPQHF
TRBV6-5	-	16	-	TRBJ2-5	TGTGCCAGCAGTTACTCTTACGTGGCAAATGTGGAGACCCAGTACTTC	CASSYSYVANVETQYF
TRBV10-3	-	11	-	TRBJ1-1	TGTGCCATCAGCCTACAGGGTGAAGCTTTCTTT	CAISLQGEAFF
TRBV9	-	14	-	TRBJ2-7	TGTGCCAGCAGCGTTACCGGGATCCCTTACGAGCAGTACTTC	CASSVTGIPYEQYF
TRBV5-1	-	15	-	TRBJ2-1	TGCGCCAGCAGCCGGGTGGGGGCATCCTACAATGAGCAGTTCTTC	CASSRVGASYNEQFF
TRBV12-1	-	16	-	TRBJ2-7	TGTGCCAGCAGCCGGGACCGGAGGGGTTCTCCCTACGAGCAGTACTTC	CASSRDRRGSPYEQYF
TRBV6-1	-	11	-	TRBJ2-1	TGTGCCAGCAGGGCGGGCAATGAGCAGTTCTTC	CASRAGNEQFF
TRBV6-1	TRBD2	15	-	TRBJ2-1	TGTGCCAGCAGTGAATGGGCGGGGGGTTACAATGAGCAGTTCTTC	CASSEWAGGYNEQFF
TRBV7-9	TRBD1	15	-	TRBJ1-2	TGTGCCAGCAGCAACGGGACAGGGGCAGTCAGTGGCTACACCTTC	CASSNGTGAVSGYTF
TRBV4-1	-	12	-	TRBJ1-4	TGCGCCGGGGGGAATTCGGGTGAAAAACTGTTTTTT	CAGGNSGEKLFF
TRBV7-3	TRBD2	15	-	TRBJ2-3	TGTGCCAGCAGCCCCGGACTAGCGGGGGGAGATACGCAGTATTTT	CASSPGLAGGDTQYF
TRBV9	-	15	-	TRBJ2-3	TGTGCCAGCAGCGTAGGAGGGTTTAGCACAGATACGCAGTATTTT	CASSVGGFSTDTQYF
TRBV19	-	12	once	TRBJ1-1	TGTGCCAGTAGTCCCTCGGGACATCAAGCTTTCTTT	CASSPSGHQAFF
TRBV9	TRBD2	14	-	TRBJ2-7	TGTGCCAGCAGCGTAGTTGGGGCGGGAGACGAGCAGTACTTC	CASSVVGAGDEQYF
TRBV7-9	-	13	-	TRBJ2-5	TGTGCCCAAGGGGATCAACGGCTAGAGACCCAGTACTTC	CAQGDQRLETQYF
TRBV13	TRBD1	15	-	TRBJ2-1	TGTGCCAGCAGTGCGGACAGGGGGGCCTACAATGAGCAGTTCTTC	CASSADRGAYNEQFF
TRBV5-6	TRBD2	16	-	TRBJ2-1	TGTGCCAGCAGCTTTTCCCCGGGACTAGCTCCCAATGAGCAGTTCTTC	CASSFSPGLAPNEQFF
TRBV11-2	-	12	-	TRBJ2-3	TGTGCCAGCAGCTCCCTCACAGATACGCAGTATTTT	CASSSLTDTQYF
TRBV4-1	-	13	few	TRBJ1-1	TGCGCCAGCAGCCAAGATTGGGAGGCTGAAGCTTTCTTT	CASSQDWEAEAFF
TRBV4-1	TRBD1	15	-	TRBJ2-1	TGCGCCAGCAGCCTAAACCGACAGGGTAGCAATGAGCAGTTCTTC	CASSLNRQGSNEQFF
TRBV7-2	-	12	-	TRBJ2-7	TGTGCCAGCAGCTTATCGGCCTACGAGCAGTACTTC	CASSLSAYEQYF
TRBV29-1	TRBD2	14	-	TRBJ2-5	TGCAGCGTTTCCTCGCGGGGGGTTCAGGAGACCCAGTACTTC	CSVSSRGVQETQYF
TRBV9	-	14	-	TRBJ1-4	TGTGCCAGCAGCGTAGCATCAACTAATGAAAAACTGTTTTTT	CASSVASTNEKLFF
TRBV6-1	TRBD1	15	-	TRBJ2-7	TGTGCCAGCAGTGCCTGGACAGGGGACGGCTACGAGCAGTACTTC	CASSAWTGDGYEQYF
TRBV19	-	15	-	TRBJ2-1	TGTGCCAGTACCACAGGACAGAGCTCCTACAATGAGCAGTTCTTC	CASTTGQSSYNEQFF
TRBV5-1	TRBD2	15	-	TRBJ2-5	TGCGCCAGCAGCCCTTGGGGGGGGTCGGGAGAGACCCAGTACTTC	CASSPWGGSGETQYF
TRBV9	-	14	-	TRBJ2-7	TGTGCCAGCAGCCAGGACAGCTCAGCCTACGAGCAGTACTTC	CASSQDSSAYEQYF
TRBV6-6	TRBD2	14	-	TRBJ2-7	TGTGCCAGCAGCCCCGGGACTAGCTTCTACGAGCAGTACTTC	CASSPGTSFYEQYF
TRBV19	-	15	-	TRBJ2-7	TGTGCCAGTAATTTTCTGGCGGAGAATCCCTACGAGCAGTACTTC	CASNFLAENPYEQYF
TRBV6-6	TRBD1	16	-	TRBJ1-6	TGTGCCACCCATCTTCGGACAGGGGGGGAGGGGTCACCCCTCCACTTT	CATHLRTGGEGSPLHF
TRBV6-1	TRBD1	15	few	TRBJ2-7	TGTGCCAGCAGTGACCCGGACAGGGTTGGGTACGAGCAGTACTTC	CASSDPDRVGYEQYF
TRBV4-1	-	15	-	TRBJ2-6	TGCGCCAGCGGGAGGACGGTTACTGGGGCCAACGTCCTGACTTTC	CASGRTVTGANVLTF
TRBV7-6	TRBD1	14	-	TRBJ1-1	TGTGCCAGCAGCTTGGGACAGGGAAACACTGAAGCTTTCTTT	CASSLGQGNTEAFF
TRBV6-6	-	16	-	TRBJ2-7	TGTGCCAGCAGTCTAGCCCCTCTAGTAAGCTCCTACGAGCAGTACTTC	CASSLAPLVSSYEQYF
TRBV10-2	TRBD2	14	-	TRBJ2-1	TGCGCCAGCAGTGAGTCACTAGCGGGGTACGTAGGGTTCTTC	CASSESLAGYVGFF
TRBV5-1	TRBD1	15	-	TRBJ2-3	TGCGCCAGCAGCTCGCCGACAGGGATGGCAGATACGCAGTATTTT	CASSSPTGMADTQYF
TRBV27	TRBD2	14	-	TRBJ2-1	TGTGCCAGCATTCCGGCGGGGGGTTACAATGAGCAGTTCTTC	CASIPAGGYNEQFF
TRBV12-2	-	17	-	TRBJ2-3	TGTGCAAGTCGCTTAGCTACCCGACAGTCTAGCACAGATACGCAGTATTTT	CASRLATRQSSTDTQYF
TRBV7-2	TRBD1	14	-	TRBJ2-7	TGTGCCAGCAGCTTGGGGACAGGCTCCTACGAGCAGTACTTC	CASSLGTGSYEQYF
TRBV27	TRBD1	13	-	TRBJ2-7	TGTGCCAGCAGTTTAGGACAGGGTGGCGAGCAGTACTTC	CASSLGQGGEQYF